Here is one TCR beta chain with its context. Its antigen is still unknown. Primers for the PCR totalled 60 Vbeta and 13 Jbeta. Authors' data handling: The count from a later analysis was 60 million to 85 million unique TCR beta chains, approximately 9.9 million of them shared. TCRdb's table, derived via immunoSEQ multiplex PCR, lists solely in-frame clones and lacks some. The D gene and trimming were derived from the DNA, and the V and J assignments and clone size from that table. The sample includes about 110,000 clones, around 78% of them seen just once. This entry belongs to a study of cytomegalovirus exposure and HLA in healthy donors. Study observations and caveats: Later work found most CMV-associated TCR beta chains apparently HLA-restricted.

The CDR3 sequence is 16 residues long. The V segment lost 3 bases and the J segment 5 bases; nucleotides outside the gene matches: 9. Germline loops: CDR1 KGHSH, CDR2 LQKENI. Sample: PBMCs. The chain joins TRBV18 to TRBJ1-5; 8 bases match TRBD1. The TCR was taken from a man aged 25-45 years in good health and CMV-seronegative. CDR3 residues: CASSPNGQGGYQPQHF. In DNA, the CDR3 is TGTGCCAGCTCACCTAACGGACAGGGAGGCTATCAGCCCCAGCATTTT.